This entry features one T cell receptor beta chain sequence. Its antigen remains unidentified. The data were obtained in a study of T cell responses to AZD1222 COVID-19 vaccine. Study in general: Second-dose schedules of about 4 or about 12 weeks were combined. Findings and caveats of the study: Close to half of all spike-specific TCRs reportedly target regions of the variants that are unmutated. At 160-218 and 743-854, vaccine-associated CD4 TCRs were dominant, and they spanned spike. Rises in breadth and depth of Spike-specific TCRs came after two AZD1222 doses.

Trimming took off 0 bases at V and 5 bases at J, with 11 bases between the two ends. The germline V gene encodes CDR1 MGHDK and CDR2 SYGVNS. The CDR3 runs 14 residues. Measured with immunoSEQ multiplex PCR; TCRdb has only the in-frame clones, and not every one. The sample holds about 170,000 clones; approximately 88% are singletons and the top ten take 1.5% to 2%. This chain connects TRBV25-1 to TRBJ2-7, with D perhaps TRBD2 (6 bases). The sequence was collected from an adult in good health. Sequencing was performed on peripheral blood, taken on day 0 of AZD1222 vaccination. DNA of the CDR3: TGTGCCAGCAGTGAATACCGGGGGTTCGACGAGCAGTACTTC. This codes for CASSEYRGFDEQYF.